The next 8 T cell receptor beta chains were all read from a single sample in a study of T cell changes during pregnancy in multiple sclerosis. The method was immunoSEQ multiplex PCR; TCRdb's version includes in-frame clones alone and lacks a portion of them. The table shows 100,000 or so clones, with about nine tenths occurring only once. Specimen: peripheral blood, collected in the second trimester of pregnancy. All receptors derive from a female donor in good health, enrolled as a control in a pregnancy study.

The chain couples TRBV25-1 to TRBJ1-2, with D uncertain. Per the germline V gene, CDR1 is MGHDK and CDR2 is SYGVNS. V was cut by 1 base and J by 3 bases, with 3 bases left in between. This CDR3 is built from 12 residues. The CDR3, as DNA: TGTGCCAGCAGTGAATTCTACTATGGCTACACCTTC. This gives the protein CASSEFYYGYTF.

The rearrangement joins TRBV6-1 to TRBJ1-2; tentatively, D is TRBD1 (6 bases). V lost 4 bases, J lost 4 bases, and 13 bases lay in between. There are 14 residues in the CDR3. The germline CDR1 and CDR2 sequences are MNHNS and SASEGT. For the CDR3, the DNA is TGTGCCAGCAGTGGAACGACAGGCAGCTATGGCTACACCTTC. Residues: CASSGTTGSYGYTF.

CDR3 nucleotides: TGTGCCAGCAGCTTAGACCGCGAACGGGGGGGCGATACGCAGTATTTT. Its protein is CASSLDRERGGDTQYF. This sequence joins TRBV7-2 and TRBJ2-3, with 8 bases identical to TRBD2. The CDR3 length is 16 residues. The germline V gene has CDR1 SGHTA and CDR2 FQGNSA. V gave up 1 base and J gave up 6 bases; unmatched junction bases: 9.

The chain employs TRBV2 and TRBJ2-5; D is possibly TRBD2 (6 bases). The germline V and J ends were trimmed by 0 bases and 9 bases, with 20 bases remaining between them. In germline, CDR1 is SNHLY, CDR2 FYNNEI. CDR3 length: 16 residues. This CDR3 reads CASSEAPRLDSGAQYF. CDR3 DNA sequence: TGTGCCAGCAGTGAAGCGCCGAGACTAGACTCAGGTGCCCAGTACTTC.

This clone was seen a single time. The chain has TRBV28 and TRBJ1-3; D may be TRBD1 (6 bases). This CDR3 comprises 15 residues. With 1 base removed from V and 4 bases from J, the gap between germline ends came to 11 bases. Germline V gives CDR1 MDHEN, CDR2 SYDVKM. CDR3 in amino acids: CASSLSPGEGNTIYF. CDR3 in DNA: TGTGCCAGCAGTTTATCGCCAGGGGAGGGAAACACCATATATTTT.

V gene TRBV19 combines with J gene TRBJ2-5; D perhaps matches TRBD1 (6 bases). CDR1 and CDR2 from the germline V gene are LNHDA and SQIVND (reference sequence). This CDR3 contains 15 residues. V was clipped by 2 bases and J by 0 bases, with 10 bases between them. This chain's CDR3 is CASSISQGNQETQYF. CDR3 DNA: TGTGCCAGTAGTATAAGTCAGGGGAACCAAGAGACCCAGTACTTC.

The chain joins TRBV7-9 to TRBJ1-2; perhaps TRBD1 as D (6 bases). Germline-derived CDR1 and CDR2 are SEHNR and FQNEAQ (reference sequence). V lost 0 bases, J lost 5 bases, and 16 bases lay in between. The CDR3 consists of 16 residues. The CDR3 here is CASSLAGRVQGYGYTF. Written as DNA, the CDR3 is TGTGCCAGCAGCTTAGCAGGCAGGGTCCAGGGGTATGGCTACACCTTC.

The rearrangement links TRBV18 to TRBJ1-1; a weak D match, TRBD1 (5 bases). The length of the CDR3 is 18 residues. CDR1 and CDR2 (germline): KGHSH, LQKENI. The V end was cut by 0 bases, the J end by 3 bases, with 20 bases between. CDR3 in DNA: TGTGCCAGCTCACCACCGCGGGGCGCGGTTGTGTGGGACACTGAAGCTTTCTTT. Translation: CASSPPRGAVVWDTEAFF.